This T cell receptor (beta chain) was captured in a study of T cell responses to AZD1222 COVID-19 vaccine. Notes on the study in general: Unmutated regions of variants are reportedly targeted by nearly half of spike-specific TCRs. Seropositive status at baseline applied to only six AZD1222 recipients. Spike-specific TCR depth and breadth grew after two AZD1222 doses.

This CDR3 is built from 11 residues. Trimming took 5 bases from V and 2 from J, leaving 2 bases between them. Per germline, CDR1 SGHAT and CDR2 FQNNGV. The sample holds a few counts of this clone. No antigen is known for it. The protocol was immunoSEQ multiplex PCR, while the TCRdb copy is restricted to in-frame clones and leaves out a portion. This table has about 120,000 clones, 80% to 90% appearing once. The receptor's source is an adult in good health. The sample was peripheral blood, taken on day 0 of MenACWY control vaccination. This chain uses TRBV11-2 with TRBJ2-3; no definite D call. CDR3 DNA: TGTGCCAGCAGCCACACAGATACGCAGTATTTT. Amino acids: CASSHTDTQYF.